This TCR beta chain was found in a study of OX40 agonist ivuxolimab in advanced cancers. Sequencing used immunoSEQ multiplex PCR; TCRdb keeps in-frame clones, though not all of them. The data show around 97,000 clones, with roughly 80% seen just once and roughly 5% held by the top ten. CDR1 is MNHNY and CDR2 is SVGAGI in the germline V gene (reference sequence). The germline V and J ends were trimmed by 6 bases and 5 bases, with 20 bases remaining between them. There are 15 residues in the CDR3. The chain recombines TRBV6-6 with TRBJ2-7; D may be TRBD1 (6 bases). This clonotype was sampled from an adult with an advanced solid tumor such as melanoma, head and neck, liver or kidney cancer. The sequencing here drew on CD4+ or CD8+ T cells sorted from blood, taken in a trial of the OX40 agonist ivuxolimab. This CDR3 is CASRVTGHPRDEQYF. CDR3 sequence (DNA): TGTGCCAGCAGAGTTACGGGACATCCAAGGGACGAGCAGTACTTC.